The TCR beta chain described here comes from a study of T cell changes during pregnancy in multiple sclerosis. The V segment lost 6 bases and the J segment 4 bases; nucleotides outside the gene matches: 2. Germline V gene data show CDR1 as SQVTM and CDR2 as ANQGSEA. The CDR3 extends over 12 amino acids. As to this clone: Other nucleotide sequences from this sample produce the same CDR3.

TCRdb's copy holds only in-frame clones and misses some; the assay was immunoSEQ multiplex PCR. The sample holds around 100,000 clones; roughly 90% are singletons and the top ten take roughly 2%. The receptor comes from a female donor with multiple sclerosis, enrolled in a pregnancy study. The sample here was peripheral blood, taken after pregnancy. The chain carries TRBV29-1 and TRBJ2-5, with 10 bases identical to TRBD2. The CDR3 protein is CSVLAGGETQYF. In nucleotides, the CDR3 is TGCAGCGTCTTAGCGGGAGGAGAGACCCAGTACTTC.